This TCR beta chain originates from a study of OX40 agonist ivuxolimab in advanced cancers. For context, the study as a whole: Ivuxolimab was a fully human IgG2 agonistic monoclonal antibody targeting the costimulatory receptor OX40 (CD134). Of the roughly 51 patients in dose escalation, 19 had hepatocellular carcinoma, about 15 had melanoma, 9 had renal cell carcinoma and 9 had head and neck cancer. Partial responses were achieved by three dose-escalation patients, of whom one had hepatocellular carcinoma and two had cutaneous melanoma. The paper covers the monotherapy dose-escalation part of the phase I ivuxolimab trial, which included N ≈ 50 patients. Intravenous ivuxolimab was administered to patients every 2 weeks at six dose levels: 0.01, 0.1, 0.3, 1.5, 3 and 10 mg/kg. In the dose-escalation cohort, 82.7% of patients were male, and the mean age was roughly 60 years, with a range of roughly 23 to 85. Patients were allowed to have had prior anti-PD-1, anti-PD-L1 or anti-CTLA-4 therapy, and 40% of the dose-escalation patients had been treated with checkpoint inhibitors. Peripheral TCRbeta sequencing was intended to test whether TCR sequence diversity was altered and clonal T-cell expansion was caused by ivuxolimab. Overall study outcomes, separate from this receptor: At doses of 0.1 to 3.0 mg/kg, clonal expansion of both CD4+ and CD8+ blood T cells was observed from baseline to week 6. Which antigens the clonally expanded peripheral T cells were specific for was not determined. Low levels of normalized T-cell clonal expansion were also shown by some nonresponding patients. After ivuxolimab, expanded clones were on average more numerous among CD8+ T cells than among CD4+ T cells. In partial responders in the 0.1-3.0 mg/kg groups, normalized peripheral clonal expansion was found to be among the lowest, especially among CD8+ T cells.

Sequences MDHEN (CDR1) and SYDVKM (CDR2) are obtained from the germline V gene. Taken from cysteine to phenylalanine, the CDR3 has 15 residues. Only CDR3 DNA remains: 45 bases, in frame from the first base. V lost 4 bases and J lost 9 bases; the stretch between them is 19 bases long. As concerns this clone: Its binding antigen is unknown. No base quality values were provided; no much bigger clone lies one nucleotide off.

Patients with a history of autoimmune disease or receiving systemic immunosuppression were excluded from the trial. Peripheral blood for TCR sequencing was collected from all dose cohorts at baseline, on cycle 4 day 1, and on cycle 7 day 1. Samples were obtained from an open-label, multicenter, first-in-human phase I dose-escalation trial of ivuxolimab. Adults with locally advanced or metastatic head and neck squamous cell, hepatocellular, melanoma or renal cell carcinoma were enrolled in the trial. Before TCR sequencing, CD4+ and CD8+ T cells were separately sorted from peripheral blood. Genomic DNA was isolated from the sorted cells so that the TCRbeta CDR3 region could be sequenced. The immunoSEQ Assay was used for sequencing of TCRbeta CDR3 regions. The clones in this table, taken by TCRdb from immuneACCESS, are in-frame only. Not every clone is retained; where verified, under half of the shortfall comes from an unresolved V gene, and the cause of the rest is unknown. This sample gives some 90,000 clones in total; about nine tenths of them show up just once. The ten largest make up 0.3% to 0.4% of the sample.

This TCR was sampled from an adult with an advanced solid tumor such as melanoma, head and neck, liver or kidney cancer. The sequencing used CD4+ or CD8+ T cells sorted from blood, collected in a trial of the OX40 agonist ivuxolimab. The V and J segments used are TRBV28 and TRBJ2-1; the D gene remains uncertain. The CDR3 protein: CASSSPGLLGGEQFF. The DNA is TGTGCCAGCAGTTCCCCCGGGCTGCTGGGTGGTGAGCAGTTCTTC. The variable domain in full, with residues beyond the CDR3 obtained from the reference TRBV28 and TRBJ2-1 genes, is DVKVTQSSRYLVKRTGEKVFLECVQDMDHENMFWYRQDPGLGLRLIYFSYDVKMKEKGDIPEGYSVSREKKERFSLILESASTNQTSMYLCASSSPGLLGGEQFFGPGTRLTVL.